Listed here are 16 T cell receptor beta chains from one sample, sequenced in a study of PD-1 blockade in classical Hodgkin lymphoma. Profiled with immunoSEQ multiplex PCR; TCRdb holds only in-frame clones, not every one. The sample lists about 97,000 clones, 75% to 90% occurring once. All patients relapsed after autologous stem cell transplantation, and brentuximab vedotin exposure varied. The sequencing used peripheral blood mononuclear cells (PBMCs), collected before the second cycle of nivolumab. Receptors were obtained from a human donor with classical Hodgkin lymphoma.

This clone was recorded once. The CDR3 coding sequence is TGTGCTAGTGGTTTGGTACTGGGGCCTGGGAGTTCCTACAATGAGCAGTTCTTC. This codes for CASGLVLGPGSSYNEQFF. The chain couples TRBV12-5 to TRBJ2-1; possibly TRBD1 or TRBD2 for D (5 bases each). The CDR3 has 18 residues. Trimming shortened V by 0 bases and J by 1 base, and 16 bases separated the two germline ends. Germline CDR1 reads LGHNT; CDR2 reads FRNRAP.

V usage is TRBV5-1 and J usage is TRBJ2-5; weak D call: TRBD2 (6 bases). V lost 1 base and J lost 5, with 12 bases in between. The CDR3 loop spans 14 amino acids. From germline, CDR1 is SGHRS and CDR2 YFSETQ. DNA of the CDR3: TGCGCCAGCAGCTTGAGACTAGATGGCGAGACCCAGTACTTC. This translates into CASSLRLDGETQYF.

J is TRBJ2-3 and V is TRBV30; possibly TRBD1 or TRBD2 for D (6 bases each). The V end lost 0 bases, the J end lost 0 bases, and 13 bases lay between the germline ends. The CDR3 has 16 residues. CDR1 and CDR2 (germline): GTSNPN, SVGIG (reference sequence). The CDR3 DNA follows: TGTGCCTGGAGTGTACCTGGCGGGACAAGCACAGATACGCAGTATTTT. Translated: CAWSVPGGTSTDTQYF.

The chain employs TRBV5-1 and TRBJ2-7; D is undetermined. V was clipped by 6 bases and J by 2 bases, with 6 bases between them. The germline V gene has CDR1 SGHRS and CDR2 YFSETQ. CDR3 length: 11 amino acids. The CDR3 spells CASNTAYEQYF. DNA of the CDR3: TGCGCCAGCAACACAGCCTACGAGCAGTACTTC.

This chain connects TRBV11-2 to TRBJ2-2; the D gene is possibly TRBD1 (6 bases). The CDR3 has 17 amino acids. The V gene's germline CDR1 is SGHAT and CDR2 FQNNGV. Trimming left V 5 bases short and J 2 bases short, with 18 bases between. The CDR3, as DNA: TGTGCCAGCAGCACAACCCGGGACACCGTTAACACCGGGGAGCTGTTTTTT. Amino acids: CASSTTRDTVNTGELFF.

A note on this clone: The junction departs from germline at one end; a sequencing error may be responsible. The V gene is TRBV28, the J gene TRBJ2-2; D is possibly TRBD1 (5 bases). The germline V gene has CDR1 MDHEN and CDR2 SYDVKM. The CDR3 contains 14 residues. CDR3 coding DNA: TGTGCCAGCTTGGTAGGGGCGAAGACCGGGGAGCTGTTTTTT. It specifies CASLVGAKTGELFF.

V and J are TRBV28 and TRBJ1-5; D remains ambiguous. The ends were cut back, 5 bases at V and 0 bases at J, with 8 bases in the middle. The CDR3 is 14 residues long. In germline, CDR1 is MDHEN, CDR2 SYDVKM. The DNA of the CDR3 is TGTGCCAGCAGTCCACACAGTAGCAATCAGCCCCAGCATTTT. As protein: CASSPHSSNQPQHF.

This clone was observed a single time. The rearrangement links TRBV4-2 to TRBJ1-2, with D uncertain. CDR3 length equals 14 residues. V lost 2 bases and J 4 bases, leaving 11 bases between the germline ends. Germline V gives CDR1 LGHNA, CDR2 YNFKEQ. The CDR3 DNA follows: TGTGCCAGCAGCCAACCCATCGAACGCTATGGCTACACCTTC. Amino acid sequence: CASSQPIERYGYTF.

CDR3 sequence reads: CASTWGRAEAFF. As DNA, the CDR3 is TGTGCCAGCACCTGGGGGAGAGCTGAAGCTTTCTTT. The J gene is TRBJ1-1, the V gene TRBV2, with a weak D call TRBD1 (5 bases). This CDR3 has 12 residues. CDR1 and CDR2 from the germline V gene are SNHLY and FYNNEI. Trimming cost V 7 bases and J 6 bases, with 12 bases left between them.

Many counts were recorded for this clone. V and J are TRBV5-1 and TRBJ2-3, with 12 bases matching TRBD2. Germline loops: CDR1 SGHRS, CDR2 YFSETQ. The CDR3 contains 16 residues. The trim removed 3 bases at V and 4 bases at J, leaving 6 bases unmatched. CDR3 in amino acids: CASSSLAGGRADTQYF. DNA of the CDR3: TGCGCCAGCAGCTCCCTAGCGGGGGGGCGCGCAGATACGCAGTATTTT.

This rearrangement joins TRBV13 to TRBJ2-2; a weak D match, TRBD2 (5 bases). The V end lost 5 bases, the J end lost 4 bases, and 14 bases lay between the germline ends. The germline gives CDR1 PRHDT, CDR2 FYEKMQ (reference sequence). The CDR3 contains 15 residues. In DNA, the CDR3 is TGTGCCAGCAGCCCTACACCGGCGGGCACCGGGGAGCTGTTTTTT. Protein: CASSPTPAGTGELFF.

This chain joins TRBV28 and TRBJ2-2, with 9 bases matching TRBD2. CDR3 size: 14 residues. V lost 9 bases to trimming and J lost 6 bases; unmatched junction nucleotides: 8. Germline assignment: CDR1 MDHEN and CDR2 SYDVKM. The CDR3 reads CASRSSGGSGELFF. CDR3 in DNA: TGTGCCAGTAGGAGTAGCGGGGGCTCCGGGGAGCTGTTTTTT.

As regards this clone: This specimen includes other DNA sequences encoding the same CDR3. The chain combines TRBV9 with TRBJ2-7; TRBD2 matches 11 bases. The CDR3 has 14 amino acids. Germline CDR1 SGDLS, CDR2 YYNGEE. V shed 0 bases, J shed 4 bases, and the junction held 0 bases outside the gene matches. DNA for the CDR3: TGTGCCAGCAGCGTAGCTAGCGGGGGGTACGAGCAGTACTTC. This gives the protein CASSVASGGYEQYF.

The V call is TRBV18, the J call TRBJ1-2; no firm D call. Trimming left V 1 base short and J 4 bases short, with 13 bases between. From germline, CDR1 is KGHSH and CDR2 LQKENI. The length of the CDR3 is 15 residues. The CDR3: CASSPLRVLGYGYTF. For the CDR3, the DNA is TGTGCCAGCTCACCACTAAGGGTCCTTGGCTATGGCTACACCTTC.

The chain has TRBV4-1 and TRBJ1-1, with 7 positions matching TRBD1. The CDR3 has 17 amino acids. The V segment lost 0 bases and the J segment 4 bases; nucleotides outside the gene matches: 11. The germline gives CDR1 MGHRA, CDR2 YSYEKL. CDR3 region: CASSQDRRDRDTTEAFF. The CDR3 DNA reads as TGCGCCAGCAGCCAAGATAGGCGAGACAGGGATACCACTGAAGCTTTCTTT.

The CDR3 nucleotides are TGTGCCAGCAGAGAGAGGCCGACGGCATCAGGGTTAGATGGCTACACCTTC. It codes for CASRERPTASGLDGYTF. The chain links TRBV4-2 to TRBJ1-2, with D possibly matching TRBD1 (5 bases). The CDR3 has 17 amino acids. Per germline, CDR1 LGHNA and CDR2 YNFKEQ. Trimming took 6 bases from V and 6 from J, leaving 26 bases between them.